The 9 T cell receptor beta chains presented below share a single source sample, sequenced in a study of blood T cell repertoires in COVID-19. Data came from immunoSEQ multiplex PCR; TCRdb stores just in-frame clones and leaves some out. Of about 180,000 clones listed, nearly 80% are singletons. Sequenced: PBMCs or T cells enriched from blood (not recorded which). The receptors come from a man between 60 and 70 years old who had been exposed to COVID-19.

The chain links TRBV3-1 (or the pseudogene TRBV3-2) to TRBJ1-1; no reliable D call. Per the germline V gene, CDR1 is LGHDT and CDR2 is YNNKEL (reference sequence). The V and J ends lost 0 bases and 6 bases respectively, with 5 bases between them. The CDR3 runs to 12 residues. CDR3 sequence: CASSQDEAEAFF. The CDR3 bases are TGTGCCAGCAGCCAAGACGAGGCTGAAGCTTTCTTT.

This sequence joins TRBV19 and TRBJ1-2; tentative D call: TRBD1 (5 bases). Deletions cut 2 bases from V and 2 bases from J, with 9 bases between. CDR1 and CDR2 (germline): LNHDA, SQIVND (reference sequence). The CDR3 extends over 14 amino acids. Here the CDR3 DNA reads TGTGCCAGTAGTATACAGGGATCGAACTATGGCTACACCTTC. This gives the protein CASSIQGSNYGYTF. The variable domain in full, with the rest retrieved from reference TRBV19 and TRBJ1-2, is DGGITQSPKYLFRKEGQNVTLSCEQNLNHDAMYWYRQDPGQGLRLIYYSQIVNDFQKGDIAEGYSVSREKKESFPLTVTSAQKNPTAFYLCASSIQGSNYGYTFGSGTRLTVV.

V and J are TRBV19 and TRBJ2-5, with D possibly TRBD1 on 6 matching bases. V was cut by 4 bases and J by 1 base, with 10 bases left in between. CDR1 is LNHDA and CDR2 is SQIVND in the germline V gene (reference sequence). This CDR3 region has 14 residues. The CDR3 region has the DNA TGTGCCAGTAGTAGAACAGGGTTCCAAGAGACCCAGTACTTC. Translated: CASSRTGFQETQYF.

This chain uses TRBV4-1 with TRBJ2-3, with D perhaps matching TRBD2 (6 bases). The CDR3 covers 15 residues. V gave up 5 bases and J gave up 3 bases, with 15 bases separating them. Germline values: CDR1 MGHRA, CDR2 YSYEKL. The CDR3 loop reads CASSALGGWTDTQYF. The CDR3 nucleotides are TGCGCCAGCAGCGCGCTTGGAGGGTGGACAGATACGCAGTATTTT.

This clone was recorded only once. The chain carries TRBV7-2 and TRBJ2-3; 15 nucleotides line up with TRBD2. V dropped 5 bases and J dropped 0; count of bases not matched to a gene: 9. Germline V gene data show CDR1 as SGHTA and CDR2 as FQGNSA. The CDR3 extends over 19 amino acids. The chain's CDR3 is CASSGKPGLAGGSTDTQYF. Written as DNA, the CDR3 is TGTGCCAGCAGCGGCAAGCCGGGACTAGCGGGAGGCAGCACAGATACGCAGTATTTT.

This chain joins TRBV6-5 and TRBJ2-1; 7 bases agree with TRBD1. Germline V lookup: CDR1 MNHEY, CDR2 SVGAGI. J lost 8 bases, V lost 7 bases, and 14 bases had no gene match. The CDR3 is made up of 15 amino acids. The CDR3 protein is CASTIKPTGMYEQFF. The CDR3 region has the DNA TGTGCCAGCACAATTAAGCCGACAGGGATGTATGAGCAGTTCTTC.

The V gene is TRBV10-3, the J gene TRBJ1-6; no firm D call. Per germline, CDR1 ENHRY and CDR2 SYGVKD. The germline V and J ends were trimmed by 11 bases and 9 bases, with 26 bases remaining between them. This CDR3 has 16 residues. The CDR3 region has the DNA TGTGCCTCCCGACACCGGGAAGGTCGGCGTAGTTCACCCCTCCACTTT. Its protein is CASRHREGRRSSPLHF.

This chain connects TRBV27 to TRBJ2-5; 7 nucleotides match TRBD2. The CDR3 sequence is 13 residues long. The V and J ends lost 5 bases and 9 bases, in that order; junction bases with no gene match: 9. Germline values: CDR1 MNHEY, CDR2 SMNVEV (reference sequence). This CDR3 reads CASSLRLLAAQYF. For the CDR3, the DNA is TGTGCCAGCAGTCTCAGACTGCTAGCGGCCCAGTACTTC.

The chain links TRBV2 to TRBJ2-7; 10 nucleotides match TRBD1. With 5 bases clipped from V and 3 bases from J, the junction kept 4 bases outside the gene matches. The CDR3 is 14 amino acids. Germline CDR1 SNHLY, CDR2 FYNNEI. For the CDR3, the DNA is TGTGCCAGCAGTCAGCGGACAGGGGGCTACGAGCAGTACTTC. This sequence encodes CASSQRTGGYEQYF.